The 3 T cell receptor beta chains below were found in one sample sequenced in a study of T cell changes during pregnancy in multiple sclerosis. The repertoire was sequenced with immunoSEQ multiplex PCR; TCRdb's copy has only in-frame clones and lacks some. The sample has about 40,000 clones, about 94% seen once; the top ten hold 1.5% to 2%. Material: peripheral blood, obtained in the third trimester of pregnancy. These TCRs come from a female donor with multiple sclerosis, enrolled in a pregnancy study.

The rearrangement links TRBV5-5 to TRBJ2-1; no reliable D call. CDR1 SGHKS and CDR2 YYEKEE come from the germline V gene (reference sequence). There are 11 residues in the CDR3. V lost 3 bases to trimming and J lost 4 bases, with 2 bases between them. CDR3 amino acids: CASSSYNEQFF. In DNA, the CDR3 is TGTGCCAGCAGCTCTTACAATGAGCAGTTCTTC.

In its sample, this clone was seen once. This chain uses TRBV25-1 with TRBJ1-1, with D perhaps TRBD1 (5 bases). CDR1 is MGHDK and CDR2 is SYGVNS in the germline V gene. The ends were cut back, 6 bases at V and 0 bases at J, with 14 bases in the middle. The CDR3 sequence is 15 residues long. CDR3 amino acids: CASSDRWGVNTEAFF. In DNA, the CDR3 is TGTGCCAGCAGCGATCGATGGGGGGTGAACACTGAAGCTTTCTTT.

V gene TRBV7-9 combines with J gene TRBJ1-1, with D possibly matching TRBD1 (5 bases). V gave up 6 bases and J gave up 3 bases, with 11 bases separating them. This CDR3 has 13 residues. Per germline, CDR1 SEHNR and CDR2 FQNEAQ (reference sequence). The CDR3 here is CASSFTGDTEAFF. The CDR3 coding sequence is TGTGCCAGCAGTTTTACGGGGGACACTGAAGCTTTCTTT.